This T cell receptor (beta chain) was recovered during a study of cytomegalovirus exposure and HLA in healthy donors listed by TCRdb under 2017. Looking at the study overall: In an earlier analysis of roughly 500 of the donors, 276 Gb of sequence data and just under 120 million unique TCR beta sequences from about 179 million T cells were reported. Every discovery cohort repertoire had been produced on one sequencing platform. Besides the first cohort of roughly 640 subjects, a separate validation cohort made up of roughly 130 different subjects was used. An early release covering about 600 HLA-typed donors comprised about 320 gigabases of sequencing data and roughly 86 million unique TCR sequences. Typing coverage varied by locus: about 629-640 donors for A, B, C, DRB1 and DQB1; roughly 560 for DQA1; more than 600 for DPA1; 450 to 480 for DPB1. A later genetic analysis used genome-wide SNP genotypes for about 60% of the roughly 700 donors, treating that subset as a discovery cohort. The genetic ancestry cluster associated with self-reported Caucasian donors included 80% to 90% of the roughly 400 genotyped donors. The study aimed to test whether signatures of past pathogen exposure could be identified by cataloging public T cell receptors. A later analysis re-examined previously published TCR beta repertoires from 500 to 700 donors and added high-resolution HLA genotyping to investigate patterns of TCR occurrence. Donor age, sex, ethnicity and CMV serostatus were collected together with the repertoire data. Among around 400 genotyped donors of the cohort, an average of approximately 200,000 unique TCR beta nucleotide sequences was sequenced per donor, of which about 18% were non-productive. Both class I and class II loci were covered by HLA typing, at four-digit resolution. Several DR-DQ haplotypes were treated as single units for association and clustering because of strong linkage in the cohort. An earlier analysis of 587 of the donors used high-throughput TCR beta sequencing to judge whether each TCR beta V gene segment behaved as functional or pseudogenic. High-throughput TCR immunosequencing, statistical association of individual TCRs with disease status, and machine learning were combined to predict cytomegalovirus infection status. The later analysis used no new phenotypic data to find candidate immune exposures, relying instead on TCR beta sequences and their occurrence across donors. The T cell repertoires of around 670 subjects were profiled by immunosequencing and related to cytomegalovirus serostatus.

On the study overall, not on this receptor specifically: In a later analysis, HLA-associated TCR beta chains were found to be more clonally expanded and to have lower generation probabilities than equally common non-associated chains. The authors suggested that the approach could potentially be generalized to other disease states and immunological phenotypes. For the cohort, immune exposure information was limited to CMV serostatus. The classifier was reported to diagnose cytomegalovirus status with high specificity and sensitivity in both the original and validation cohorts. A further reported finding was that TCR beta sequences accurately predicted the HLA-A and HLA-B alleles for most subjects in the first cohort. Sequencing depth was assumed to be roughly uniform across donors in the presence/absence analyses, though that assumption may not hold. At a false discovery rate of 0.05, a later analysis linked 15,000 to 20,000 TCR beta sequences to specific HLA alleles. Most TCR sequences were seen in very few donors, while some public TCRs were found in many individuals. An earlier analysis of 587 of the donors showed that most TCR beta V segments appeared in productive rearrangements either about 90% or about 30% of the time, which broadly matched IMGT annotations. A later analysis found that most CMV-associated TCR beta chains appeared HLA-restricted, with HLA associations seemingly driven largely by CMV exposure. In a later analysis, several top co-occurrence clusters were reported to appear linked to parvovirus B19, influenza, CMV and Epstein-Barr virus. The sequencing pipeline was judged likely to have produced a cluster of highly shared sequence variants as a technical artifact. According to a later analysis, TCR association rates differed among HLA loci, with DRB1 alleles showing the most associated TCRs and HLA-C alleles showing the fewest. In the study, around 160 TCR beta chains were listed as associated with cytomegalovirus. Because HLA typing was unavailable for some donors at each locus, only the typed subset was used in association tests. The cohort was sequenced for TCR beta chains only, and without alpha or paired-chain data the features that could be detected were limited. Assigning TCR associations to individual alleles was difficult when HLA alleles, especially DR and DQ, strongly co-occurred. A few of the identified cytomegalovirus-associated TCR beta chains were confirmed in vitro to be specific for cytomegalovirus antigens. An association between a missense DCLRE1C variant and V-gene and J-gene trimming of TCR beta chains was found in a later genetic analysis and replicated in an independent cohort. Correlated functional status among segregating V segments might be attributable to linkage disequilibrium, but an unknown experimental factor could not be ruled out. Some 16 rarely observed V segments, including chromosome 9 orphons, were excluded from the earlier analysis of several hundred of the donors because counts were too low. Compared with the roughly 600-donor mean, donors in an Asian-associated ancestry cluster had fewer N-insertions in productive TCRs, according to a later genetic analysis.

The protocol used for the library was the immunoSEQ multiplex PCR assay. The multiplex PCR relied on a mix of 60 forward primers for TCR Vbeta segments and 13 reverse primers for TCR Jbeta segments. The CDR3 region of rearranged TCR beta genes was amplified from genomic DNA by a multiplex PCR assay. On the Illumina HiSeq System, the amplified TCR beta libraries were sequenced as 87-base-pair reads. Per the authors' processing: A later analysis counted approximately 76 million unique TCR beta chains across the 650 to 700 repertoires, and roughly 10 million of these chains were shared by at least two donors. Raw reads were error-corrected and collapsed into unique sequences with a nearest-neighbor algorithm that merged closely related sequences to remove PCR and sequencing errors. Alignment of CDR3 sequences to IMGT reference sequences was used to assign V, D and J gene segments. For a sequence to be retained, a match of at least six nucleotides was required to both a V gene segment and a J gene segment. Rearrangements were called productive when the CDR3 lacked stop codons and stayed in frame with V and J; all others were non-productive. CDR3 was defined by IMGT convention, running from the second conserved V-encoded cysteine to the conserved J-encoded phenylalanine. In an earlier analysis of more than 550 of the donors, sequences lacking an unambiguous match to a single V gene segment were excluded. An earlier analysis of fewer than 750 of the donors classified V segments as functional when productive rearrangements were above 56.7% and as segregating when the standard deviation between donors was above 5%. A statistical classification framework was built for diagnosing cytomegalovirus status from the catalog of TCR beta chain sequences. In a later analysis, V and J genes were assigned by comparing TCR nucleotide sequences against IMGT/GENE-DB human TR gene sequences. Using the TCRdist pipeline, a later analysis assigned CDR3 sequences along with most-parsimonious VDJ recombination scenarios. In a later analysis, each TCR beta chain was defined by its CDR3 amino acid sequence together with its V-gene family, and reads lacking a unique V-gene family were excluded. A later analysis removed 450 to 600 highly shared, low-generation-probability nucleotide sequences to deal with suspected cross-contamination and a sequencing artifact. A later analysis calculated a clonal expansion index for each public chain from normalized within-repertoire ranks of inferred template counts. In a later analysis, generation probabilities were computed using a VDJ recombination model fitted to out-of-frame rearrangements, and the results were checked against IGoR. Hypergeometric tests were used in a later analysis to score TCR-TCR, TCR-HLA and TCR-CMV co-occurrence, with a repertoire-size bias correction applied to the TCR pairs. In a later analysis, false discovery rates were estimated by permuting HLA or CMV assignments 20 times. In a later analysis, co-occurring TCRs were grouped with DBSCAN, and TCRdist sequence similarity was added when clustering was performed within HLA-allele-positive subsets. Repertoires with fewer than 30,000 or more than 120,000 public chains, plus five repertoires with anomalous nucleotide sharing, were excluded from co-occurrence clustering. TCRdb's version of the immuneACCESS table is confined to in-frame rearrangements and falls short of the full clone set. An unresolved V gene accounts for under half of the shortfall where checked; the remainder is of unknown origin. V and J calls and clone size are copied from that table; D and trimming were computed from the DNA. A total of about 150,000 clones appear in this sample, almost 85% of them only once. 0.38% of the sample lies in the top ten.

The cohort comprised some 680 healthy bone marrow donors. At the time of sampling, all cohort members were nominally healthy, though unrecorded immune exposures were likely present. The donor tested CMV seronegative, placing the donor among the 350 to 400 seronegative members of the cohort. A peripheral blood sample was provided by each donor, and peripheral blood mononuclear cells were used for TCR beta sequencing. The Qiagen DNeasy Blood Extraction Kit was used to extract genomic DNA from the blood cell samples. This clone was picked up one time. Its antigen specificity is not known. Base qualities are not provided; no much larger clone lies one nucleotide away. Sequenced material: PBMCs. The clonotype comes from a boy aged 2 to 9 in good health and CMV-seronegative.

In nucleotides, the sequence is TGTGCCAGCAGCGCGGACAGAAACTATGGCTACACCTTC. Its product reads: CASSADRNYGYTF. The chain is assembled from TRBV7-9 and TRBJ1-2; a weak D assignment points to TRBD1 (6 bases agree). The CDR3 sequence holds 13 residues, the cysteine and phenylalanine included. Only the CDR3 portion is preserved as DNA: 39 bases, with reading frame beginning at the first base. Relative to germline, V is 5 bases shorter and J is 2 bases shorter, with 9 bases between their ends. CDR1 and CDR2 were assigned from the germline V gene (reference sequence) as SEHNR and FQNEAQ.